The present entry profiles one T cell receptor (beta chain) with its context. This CDR3 contains 12 residues. Trimming pared 4 bases from V and 3 bases from J, leaving 7 bases between. The source of the sample is a study of blood T cell repertoires in COVID-19. About the research overall: Sample material is recorded as cDNA or gDNA derived from T cells, B-cell-depleted T cells, or PBMCs.

As handled by the study authors: Amplification of reference gene primers provided the estimated nucleated cell counts. The data were produced by immunoSEQ multiplex PCR, yet TCRdb's version contains in-frame clones alone and is incomplete. V and J calls and clone size are those listed in that table; D and trimming were worked out from the DNA. The data hold 180,000 or so clones, with 86% observed a single time. The V call is TRBV12-3 or TRBV12-4, the J call TRBJ2-7; the D is unclear. Sequencing input: peripheral blood. This TCR derives from a man aged 60-69 years with acute or convalescent COVID-19. For the CDR3, the DNA is TGTGCCAGCAGTTCCCCATTCTACGAGCAGTACTTC. It yields the protein CASSSPFYEQYF.